The 7 T cell receptor beta chains given below trace back to one sample, sequenced in a study of CD8+ T cells in alopecia areata. Treatment indicated: oral pan-JAK inhibitor, 5-10 mg twice daily. Extraction and reverse transcription of RNA yielded cDNA as the sequencing template. The method was immunoSEQ multiplex PCR; TCRdb's version includes in-frame clones alone and lacks a portion of them. The sample yields 100,000 or so clones, approximately 63% seen once. The source material was CD8+ T cells sorted from blood, sampled at roughly week 58, from a patient treated with tofacitinib. The receptors originated from a human donor with alopecia areata.

This clone was seen a few times. The CDR3 DNA reads TGCAGCGTTCAGGGACAGACGAACACTGAAGCTTTCTTT. It codes for CSVQGQTNTEAFF. V and J are TRBV29-1 and TRBJ1-1; TRBD1 agrees at 7 bases. The germline V gene encodes CDR1 SQVTM and CDR2 ANQGSEA. The length of the CDR3 is 13 residues. Trimming cost V 5 bases and J 1 base; bases outside gene matches: 4.

This chain uses TRBV27 with TRBJ1-6, with 7 bases matching TRBD1. V shed 5 bases and J 6 bases; nucleotides not matched to a gene: 4. This CDR3 is built from 14 residues. Germline CDR1 and CDR2: MNHEY and SMNVEV (reference sequence). CDR3 region: CASSRGTVNSPLHF. CDR3 bases: TGTGCCAGCAGTCGGGGGACAGTTAATTCACCCCTCCACTTT.

The chain recombines TRBV30 with TRBJ2-7; no definite D call. CDR1 and CDR2 from the germline V gene are GTSNPN and SVGIG (reference sequence). The V and J ends lost 3 bases and 3 bases respectively, with 6 bases between them. This CDR3 has 11 amino acids. CDR3: CAWRQNYEQYF. The CDR3 region has the DNA TGTGCCTGGAGACAGAACTACGAGCAGTACTTC.

The CDR3 sequence is CASSLTGNTEAFF. In DNA form, the CDR3 reads TGCGCCAGCAGCTTGACAGGGAACACTGAAGCTTTCTTT. The rearrangement uses TRBV5-1 and TRBJ1-1, with D tentatively TRBD1 (5 bases). The CDR3 sequence is 13 residues long. CDR1 is SGHRS, CDR2 YFSETQ, per germline. Trimming cost V 1 base and J 1 base, with 5 bases left between them.

The CDR3 spells CASSLVPGELFF. CDR3 bases: TGTGCCAGCAGCTTAGTTCCCGGGGAGCTGTTTTTT. The chain is built from TRBV7-9 and TRBJ2-2; no firm D call. Trimming took 1 base from V and 6 from J, leaving 3 bases between them. There are 12 residues in the CDR3. CDR1 and CDR2 (germline): SEHNR, FQNEAQ (reference sequence).

The rearrangement links TRBV5-1 to TRBJ2-3, with 7 bases identical to TRBD2. V was clipped by 0 bases and J by 2 bases; unmatched bases: 6. The germline V gene has CDR1 SGHRS and CDR2 YFSETQ. The CDR3 runs 16 residues. CDR3 sequence (DNA): TGCGCCAGCAGCTTGGCCGGGGGACTAATCACAGATACGCAGTATTTT. Its translation: CASSLAGGLITDTQYF.

V gene TRBV4-1 combines with J gene TRBJ2-3; D gene ambiguous. The germline CDR1 and CDR2 sequences are MGHRA and YSYEKL. This CDR3 is built from 12 residues. V was shortened by 1 base and J by 3 bases, with 2 bases between the two germline ends. This CDR3 is CASSQATDTQYF. CDR3 nucleotides: TGCGCCAGCAGCCAAGCGACAGATACGCAGTATTTT.